These 27 T cell receptor beta chains were all obtained from the same sample, sequenced in a study of T-cell memory formation after mild COVID-19. TCRdb reprocessed the 5' RACE reads via MiXCR and lists one record per CDR3 protein. The sample contains 380,000 or so distinct CDR3 sequences, roughly 14% of which appear only once. Sequenced input: PBMCs or a T cell subset sorted from them (not recorded which). Receptors were obtained from a man between 18 and 29 years old who had mild COVID-19 (a few samples of this study predate the infection). Cell type and time point are not known.

The table lists this clonotype with a few counts. The genes are TRBV20-1 and TRBJ2-3, with TRBD2 matching over 10 bases. Germline V gene sequence: CDR1 DFQATT, CDR2 SNEGSKA (reference sequence). Trimming at V came to 0 bases and at J to 5 bases, leaving 5 bases not matched to a gene. This CDR3 contains 15 residues. The CDR3 region has the DNA TGCAGTGCTAGAGATGAGCGGGGGGGCAAAGATACGCAGTATTTT. Translated, it gives CSARDERGGKDTQYF.

The gene calls are TRBV25-1 and TRBJ1-1, with TRBD1 matching over 8 bases. V dropped 7 bases and J dropped 3; count of bases not matched to a gene: 10. CDR1 is MGHDK and CDR2 is SYGVNS in the germline V gene. There are 15 residues in the CDR3. The CDR3: CASTSTGGWDTEAFF. In DNA, the CDR3 is TGTGCCAGCACTAGCACAGGGGGTTGGGACACTGAAGCTTTCTTT.

This clonotype has only a few counts. This rearrangement joins TRBV24-1 to TRBJ2-6; tentative D call: TRBD1 (5 bases). Germline loops: CDR1 KGHDR, CDR2 SFDVKD. The CDR3 runs to 16 residues. V was pared by 8 bases and J by 2 bases, with 15 bases between. The CDR3 coding sequence is TGTGCCACCATCGGGTCCAGGGTTACTGGGGCCAACGTCCTGACTTTC. As protein: CATIGSRVTGANVLTF.

V usage is TRBV5-6 and J usage is TRBJ1-6; D remains unclear. This CDR3 has 15 residues. Deletions cut 4 bases from V and 8 bases from J, with 16 bases between. The germline V gene has CDR1 SGHDT and CDR2 YYEEEE. The CDR3 protein is CASSPGVLRDSPLHF. Here the CDR3 DNA reads TGTGCCAGCAGCCCCGGAGTCCTTCGGGATTCACCCCTCCACTTT.

The chain links TRBV6-6 to TRBJ1-5; 10 bases match TRBD1. V lost 5 bases, J lost 2 bases, and 6 bases stayed unmatched. The CDR3 extends over 16 amino acids. Germline loops: CDR1 MNHNY, CDR2 SVGAGI (reference sequence). The CDR3 DNA reads TGTGCCAGCAGTACACGACAGGGGGCTGGCAATCAGCCCCAGCATTTT. Translating gives CASSTRQGAGNQPQHF.

The chain employs TRBV29-1 and TRBJ2-3; D is uncertain. The CDR3 runs to 14 residues. Per the germline V gene, CDR1 is SQVTM and CDR2 is ANQGSEA. V was pared by 7 bases and J by 1 base, with 15 bases between. CDR3 amino acids: CSATRSGGTDTQYF. Here the CDR3 DNA reads TGCAGCGCCACGCGGTCCGGCGGCACAGATACGCAGTATTTT.

V and J are TRBV4-1 and TRBJ1-3; D may be TRBD1 (5 bases). CDR1 is MGHRA, CDR2 YSYEKL, per germline. The CDR3 covers 16 residues. Trimming pared 4 bases from V and 4 bases from J, leaving 17 bases between. The DNA of the CDR3 is TGCGCCAGCAGCCTTCGATCCGGGGCCAGCGGAAACACCATATATTTT. Translating gives CASSLRSGASGNTIYF.

This clonotype was observed a handful of times. The chain couples TRBV27 to TRBJ1-2, with D perhaps matching TRBD1 (6 bases). V dropped 6 bases and J dropped 4 bases, with 12 bases sitting between them. CDR1 and CDR2 (germline): MNHEY, SMNVEV (reference sequence). This CDR3 spans 13 amino acids. CDR3 DNA sequence: TGTGCCAGCAGGTCGAGGGGGGTCTATGGCTACACCTTC. It specifies CASRSRGVYGYTF.

V usage is TRBV5-5 and J usage is TRBJ2-5, with D maybe TRBD1 (5 bases). Trimming took off 0 bases at V and 5 bases at J, with 17 bases between the two ends. The CDR3 runs to 16 residues. Germline assignment: CDR1 SGHKS and CDR2 YYEKEE (reference sequence). CDR3 sequence reads: CASSLASWQGQETQYF. The DNA of the CDR3 is TGTGCCAGCAGCTTGGCCTCGTGGCAGGGTCAGGAGACCCAGTACTTC.

V gene TRBV29-1 combines with J gene TRBJ1-1; weak D call: TRBD1 (5 bases). CDR1 and CDR2 from the germline V gene are SQVTM and ANQGSEA. CDR3 size: 12 residues. V lost 3 bases and J lost 6, with 11 bases in between. CDR3 in amino acids: CSVDPMGAEAFF. The CDR3 region has the DNA TGCAGCGTTGACCCCATGGGGGCTGAAGCTTTCTTT.

This clonotype was recorded a few times. The rearrangement joins TRBV7-9 to TRBJ1-1; tentatively, D is TRBD1 (5 bases). This CDR3 is 14 amino acids long. V lost 2 bases and J 5 bases, leaving 12 bases between the germline ends. The germline gives CDR1 SEHNR, CDR2 FQNEAQ (reference sequence). The CDR3 nucleotides read TGTGCCAGCAGCTTAACCCAGGGTATGACTGAAGCTTTCTTT. It encodes CASSLTQGMTEAFF.

This clonotype occurred a few times. The chain uses TRBV20-1 and TRBJ1-5; 7 bases match TRBD1. V dropped 1 base and J dropped 12; count of bases not matched to a gene: 3. This CDR3 has 11 amino acids. Germline V gene lookup returns CDR1 DFQATT and CDR2 SNEGSKA (reference sequence). Written as DNA, the CDR3 is TGCAGTGCTAGAGCCCGGGACAGCCAGCATTTT. This translates into CSARARDSQHF.

This clonotype was recorded at least ten times. The genes are TRBV7-6 and TRBJ2-6, with D perhaps TRBD2 (5 bases). Trimming stripped 5 bases from V and 0 bases from J, with 11 bases between. The CDR3 is made up of 16 amino acids. Germline loops: CDR1 SGHVS, CDR2 FNYEAQ. The chain's CDR3 is CASSPAASSGANVLTF. DNA of the CDR3: TGTGCCAGCAGCCCAGCGGCGAGCTCTGGGGCCAACGTCCTGACTTTC.

The CDR3 reads CASSEDWVAGANVLTF. DNA of the CDR3: TGTGCCAGCAGTGAGGACTGGGTAGCTGGGGCCAACGTCCTGACTTTC. The gene calls are TRBV2 and TRBJ2-6; a weak D match, TRBD2 (5 bases). This CDR3 contains 16 residues. Trimming shortened V by 3 bases and J by 2 bases, and 11 bases separated the two germline ends. Germline CDR1 reads SNHLY; CDR2 reads FYNNEI.

The J gene is TRBJ2-5, the V gene TRBV10-3; D gene ambiguous. The CDR3 spans 14 residues. Germline V gene lookup returns CDR1 ENHRY and CDR2 SYGVKD. Trimming shortened V by 4 bases and J by 1 base, and 10 bases separated the two germline ends. The CDR3 DNA is TGTGCCATCAGTGCCAATCGGGTCCAAGAGACCCAGTACTTC. Translated: CAISANRVQETQYF.

This chain joins TRBV9 and TRBJ2-3; D not certain. The CDR3 is 13 amino acids. Germline values: CDR1 SGDLS, CDR2 YYNGEE. The V end was cut by 1 base, the J end by 6 bases, with 9 bases between. CDR3 nucleotides: TGTGCCAGCAGCGTATTGGTATCCGATACGCAGTATTTT. Its translation is CASSVLVSDTQYF. The full variable domain, its missing parts supplied by reference TRBV9 and TRBJ2-3, is DSGVTQTPKHLITATGQRVTLRCSPRSGDLSVYWYQQSLDQGLQFLIQYYNGEERAKGNILERFSAQQFPDLHSELNLSSLELGDSALYFCASSVLVSDTQYFGPGTRLTVL.

This clonotype was detected only a few times. This sequence joins TRBV30 and TRBJ1-2; D call uncertain. The length of the CDR3 is 13 residues. Germline V lookup: CDR1 GTSNPN, CDR2 SVGIG (reference sequence). Trimming pared 5 bases from V and 4 bases from J, leaving 14 bases between. The CDR3 DNA follows: TGTGCCTGGGCCTCAGGCCATCTCTATGGCTACACCTTC. Amino acids: CAWASGHLYGYTF.

The V call is TRBV5-1, the J call TRBJ1-2; the D gene is possibly TRBD1 (6 bases). The germline V gene has CDR1 SGHRS and CDR2 YFSETQ. CDR3 length: 14 amino acids. V dropped 0 bases and J dropped 13 bases, with 19 bases sitting between them. The CDR3 DNA follows: TGCGCCAGCAGCTTGGAGATGGACAGTCCTACTTTCACCTTC. Amino acid sequence: CASSLEMDSPTFTF.

The chain links TRBV15 to TRBJ2-5, with D possibly TRBD2 on 6 matching bases. Germline CDR1 reads LNHNV; CDR2 reads YYDKDF (reference sequence). The V end lost 0 bases, the J end lost 1 base, and 9 bases lay between the germline ends. The CDR3 runs to 15 residues. The CDR3 reads CATSRDYGGQETQYF. The CDR3 nucleotides are TGTGCCACCAGCAGAGACTACGGGGGCCAAGAGACCCAGTACTTC.

This clonotype appeared many times. The V call is TRBV12-3 or TRBV12-4, the J call TRBJ1-2, with D possibly TRBD1 on 5 matching bases. Trimming stripped 3 bases from V and 7 bases from J, with 12 bases between. The CDR3 has 13 amino acids. CDR3 sequence (DNA): TGTGCCAGCAGTTTGGGCGGGGGTCGTGGCTACACCTTC. Its translation: CASSLGGGRGYTF.

The V gene is TRBV12-3 or TRBV12-4, the J gene TRBJ2-5; 8 bases align to TRBD1. There are 16 residues in the CDR3. Losses at the gene ends were 4 bases for V and 4 bases for J; bases not matched to a gene: 11. The CDR3 sequence: CASSSDGQGSGETQYF. For the CDR3, the DNA is TGTGCCAGCAGTTCCGATGGACAGGGTAGTGGAGAGACCCAGTACTTC.

This clonotype was detected many times. The chain employs TRBV6-5 and TRBJ1-6, with D possibly matching TRBD1 (6 bases). The CDR3 is 15 amino acids. From germline, CDR1 is MNHEY and CDR2 SVGAGI. V lost 0 bases and J 9 bases, leaving 12 bases between the germline ends. The CDR3 reads CASSYSGHQGSPLHF. For the CDR3, the DNA is TGTGCCAGCAGTTACTCGGGACATCAGGGTTCACCCCTCCACTTT.

A few counts support this clonotype. The chain combines TRBV20-1 with TRBJ2-5; 12 positions agree with TRBD1. The V segment lost 5 bases and the J segment 7 bases; nucleotides outside the gene matches: 14. There are 16 residues in the CDR3. The germline V gene has CDR1 DFQATT and CDR2 SNEGSKA (reference sequence). This CDR3 is CSAAMGDRGRIGTQYF. The CDR3 nucleotides are TGCAGTGCTGCCATGGGGGACAGGGGGCGAATAGGGACCCAGTACTTC.

The V gene is TRBV5-1, the J gene TRBJ2-3, with TRBD2 identical over 9 bases. The junction had 7 bases not matched to a gene; V was cut back by 4 bases and J by 1 base. CDR3 size: 16 residues. Germline assignment: CDR1 SGHRS and CDR2 YFSETQ. CDR3 protein: CASSPWVAGGTDTQYF. The CDR3 DNA reads TGCGCCAGCAGCCCCTGGGTAGCGGGGGGCACAGATACGCAGTATTTT. The whole variable domain, remainder taken from reference TRBV5-1 and TRBJ2-3, is KAGVTQTPRYLIKTRGQQVTLSCSPISGHRSVSWYQQTPGQGLQFLFEYFSETQRNKGNFPGRFSGRQFSNSRSEMNVSTLELGDSALYLCASSPWVAGGTDTQYFGPGTRLTVL.

The V gene is TRBV27, the J gene TRBJ2-1, with D possibly TRBD2 on 6 matching bases. The CDR3 is 13 amino acids. Germline loops: CDR1 MNHEY, CDR2 SMNVEV (reference sequence). The germline V and J ends were trimmed by 3 bases and 7 bases, with 10 bases remaining between them. The CDR3 loop is CASSFGGWNEQFF. In DNA form, the CDR3 reads TGTGCCAGCAGTTTCGGGGGTTGGAATGAGCAGTTCTTC.

This clonotype was picked up a small number of times. The gene calls are TRBV19 and TRBJ2-1, with D perhaps matching TRBD1 or TRBD2 (6 bases each). V lost 7 bases and J lost 6, with 19 bases in between. The V gene's germline CDR1 is LNHDA and CDR2 SQIVND (reference sequence). This CDR3 has 15 amino acids. The CDR3 reads CASTRGGLLSNEQFF. The CDR3 bases are TGTGCCAGTACCCGAGGGGGACTTCTCTCCAATGAGCAGTTCTTC.

V usage is TRBV4-3 and J usage is TRBJ2-3; 9 bases are a match to TRBD2. The CDR3 consists of 18 residues. V was clipped by 4 bases and J by 3 bases; unmatched bases: 14. In germline, CDR1 is LGHNA, CDR2 YSLEER. CDR3 protein: CASSPRLDSGRSTDTQYF. The CDR3 nucleotides are TGCGCCAGCAGCCCTCGACTGGACAGCGGGAGGAGTACAGATACGCAGTATTTT.